These 31 T cell receptor beta chains originate from one sample sequenced in a study of OX40 agonist ivuxolimab in advanced cancers. The protocol was immunoSEQ multiplex PCR, while the TCRdb copy is restricted to in-frame clones and leaves out a portion. The repertoire holds 68,000 or so clones, more than 70% seen once, with around 2.1% in the top ten. The input for sequencing was CD4+ or CD8+ T cells sorted from blood, taken in a trial of the OX40 agonist ivuxolimab. The receptors stem from an adult with an advanced solid tumor such as melanoma, head and neck, liver or kidney cancer.

This rearrangement joins TRBV5-1 to TRBJ2-2; no reliable D call. Germline V gene lookup returns CDR1 SGHRS and CDR2 YFSETQ. The CDR3 runs 14 residues. V shed 4 bases and J shed 4 bases, with 11 bases lying between them. This CDR3 reads CASSASQSTGELFF. DNA for the CDR3: TGCGCCAGCAGCGCCTCACAGAGCACCGGGGAGCTGTTTTTT.

The V and J genes are TRBV19 and TRBJ1-5; the D is unclear. Trimming removed 3 bases from V and 1 base from J, with 16 bases in between. The V gene's germline CDR1 is LNHDA and CDR2 SQIVND (reference sequence). The CDR3 spans 17 residues. The CDR3 sequence is CASSMSPGGLSNQPQHF. In nucleotides, the CDR3 is TGTGCCAGTAGTATGAGTCCTGGCGGCCTCAGCAATCAGCCCCAGCATTTT.

This chain connects TRBV12-1 to TRBJ1-6. TRBV12-1 is a listed pseudogene. CDR3 length equals 14 residues. The CDR3 loop is CASSFEGWNSPLHF. CDR3 nucleotides: TGTGCCAGCAGCTTTGAGGGTTGGAATTCACCCCTCCACTTT.

The gene calls are TRBV7-3 and TRBJ1-2, with 9 nucleotides matching TRBD1. This CDR3 is 15 amino acids long. J was trimmed by 4 bases and V by 2 bases; bases with no gene match: 5. Germline CDR1 SGHTA, CDR2 FQGTGA. DNA for the CDR3: TGTGCCAGCAGCTTAGGACAGGGGACCCTCTATGGCTACACCTTC. Protein: CASSLGQGTLYGYTF. Based on the CDR3 plus reference TRBV7-3 and TRBJ1-2, the full variable domain is GAGVSQTPSNKVTEKGKYVELRCDPISGHTALYWYRQSLGQGPEFLIYFQGTGAADDSGLPNDRFFAVRPEGSVSTLKIQRTERGDSAVYLCASSLGQGTLYGYTFGSGTRLTVV.

This chain connects TRBV9 to TRBJ2-1, with D tentatively TRBD2 (6 bases). Trimming shortened V by 0 bases and J by 2 bases, and 12 bases separated the two germline ends. CDR3 size: 16 residues. CDR1 and CDR2 from the germline V gene are SGDLS and YYNGEE. CDR3 loop: CASSVEGGLAYNEQFF. The DNA for the CDR3 is TGTGCCAGCAGCGTAGAGGGAGGCCTAGCCTACAATGAGCAGTTCTTC.

This clone was detected a few times. The J gene is TRBJ1-2, the V gene TRBV4-1; the match to TRBD1 covers 11 bases. Germline CDR1 is MGHRA and CDR2 is YSYEKL. This CDR3 is 14 amino acids long. V gave up 4 bases and J gave up 5 bases; unmatched junction bases: 3. The CDR3: CASSRGTGGYGYTF. DNA for the CDR3: TGCGCCAGCAGCCGCGGGACAGGGGGGTATGGCTACACCTTC.

The V gene is TRBV19, the J gene TRBJ2-7; 8 bases match TRBD1. This CDR3 has 16 residues. J was trimmed by 2 bases and V by 1 base; bases with no gene match: 7. From germline, CDR1 is LNHDA and CDR2 SQIVND (reference sequence). The CDR3 is CASSIAGTGVAYEQYF. The CDR3 DNA reads TGTGCCAGTAGTATAGCCGGGACAGGCGTTGCCTACGAGCAGTACTTC.

The genes are TRBV28 and TRBJ2-7; the D gene is possibly TRBD1 (6 bases). The CDR3 spans 14 residues. Trimming stripped 2 bases from V and 6 bases from J, with 14 bases between. Germline loops: CDR1 MDHEN, CDR2 SYDVKM. The DNA of the CDR3 is TGTGCCAGCAGTTTACCATATCAGGGGTTCGAGCAGTACTTC. Residues: CASSLPYQGFEQYF.

The chain is built from TRBV4-1 and TRBJ1-5, with D uncertain. The CDR3 runs 14 residues. Germline V gene lookup returns CDR1 MGHRA and CDR2 YSYEKL. Trimming took 3 bases from V and 4 from J, leaving 10 bases between them. CDR3 in DNA: TGCGCCAGCAGCCAGTCGGGTCTTAATCAGCCCCAGCATTTT. It specifies CASSQSGLNQPQHF.

The rearrangement joins TRBV5-6 to TRBJ1-1; tentative D call: TRBD1 (6 bases). The CDR3 sequence is 19 residues long. Between the trimmed V and J ends, which lost 5 bases and 0 bases, there was a span of 26 bases. Germline CDR1 and CDR2: SGHDT and YYEEEE. CDR3 sequence (DNA): TGTGCCAGCAGAAAACGAAGGGGGACCGGGACACAATTGAACACTGAAGCTTTCTTT. This sequence encodes CASRKRRGTGTQLNTEAFF.

The rearrangement links TRBV19 to TRBJ2-7; D call uncertain. The CDR3 consists of 15 residues. Germline CDR1 LNHDA, CDR2 SQIVND (reference sequence). V was trimmed by 2 bases and J by 0 bases, leaving 11 bases between them. The DNA of the CDR3 is TGTGCCAGTAGTATACGCGACGTCCCCTCCTACGAGCAGTACTTC. The encoded protein is CASSIRDVPSYEQYF.

Points on this clone: The sample holds other DNA sequences that translate to the same CDR3. The chain uses TRBV30 and TRBJ1-5; D remains ambiguous. The V gene's germline CDR1 is GTSNPN and CDR2 SVGIG (reference sequence). The CDR3 sequence is 13 residues long. Trimming shortened V by 0 bases and J by 1 base, and 4 bases separated the two germline ends. The CDR3 region has the DNA TGTGCCTGGAGTGTCGACAGCAATCAGCCCCAGCATTTT. Protein sequence: CAWSVDSNQPQHF.

This rearrangement joins TRBV10-3 to TRBJ2-3; TRBD2 aligns across 9 bases. The CDR3 loop spans 14 amino acids. V lost 10 bases and J lost 6; bases outside the gene matches: 11. Germline V gene sequence: CDR1 ENHRY, CDR2 SYGVKD. CDR3 DNA: TGTGCCACCTTAGCGGGGGAAAGGGCGGATACGCAGTATTTT. Translating gives CATLAGERADTQYF.

The J gene is TRBJ2-1, the V gene TRBV18; D is possibly TRBD2 (9 bases). The V and J ends lost 3 bases and 14 bases respectively, with 29 bases between them. The CDR3 is 17 amino acids. The germline V gene encodes CDR1 KGHSH and CDR2 LQKENI. CDR3 nucleotide sequence: TGTGCCAGCTCACCGGATACAGGGGGACGCGGGAGGGCCGATGAGTTCTTC. Amino acids: CASSPDTGGRGRADEFF.

This rearrangement joins TRBV5-4 to TRBJ2-7; D possibly corresponds to TRBD1 (5 bases). The CDR3 loop spans 14 amino acids. Germline V gene sequence: CDR1 SGHNT, CDR2 YYREEE (reference sequence). Trimming took 5 bases from V and 5 from J, leaving 17 bases between them. For the CDR3, the DNA is TGTGCCAGCAGTAAAACACCTCAGGGTCACGAGCAGTACTTC. Translated, it gives CASSKTPQGHEQYF.

The CDR3 here is CASSRDRAGELFF. CDR3 sequence (DNA): TGTGCCAGTAGTAGGGACAGGGCCGGGGAGCTGTTTTTT. V usage is TRBV19 and J usage is TRBJ2-2, with 9 bases aligning to TRBD1. CDR1 LNHDA and CDR2 SQIVND come from the germline V gene (reference sequence). The CDR3 length is 13 residues. V was pared by 4 bases and J by 6 bases, with 0 bases of the junction left unmatched. Full variable domain (remainder filled in from reference TRBV19 and TRBJ2-2): DGGITQSPKYLFRKEGQNVTLSCEQNLNHDAMYWYRQDPGQGLRLIYYSQIVNDFQKGDIAEGYSVSREKKESFPLTVTSAQKNPTAFYLCASSRDRAGELFFGEGSRLTVL.

For the CDR3, the DNA is TGTGCCACCAGCAGAGATGAGGACGAGCAGTACTTC. It yields the protein CATSRDEDEQYF. The chain uses TRBV15 and TRBJ2-7; D remains ambiguous. Germline CDR1 LNHNV, CDR2 YYDKDF (reference sequence). Deletions cut 0 bases from V and 5 bases from J, with 5 bases between. The CDR3 totals 12 residues.

This chain links TRBV9 with TRBJ2-1, with D perhaps matching TRBD1 or TRBD2 (5 bases each). The germline CDR1 and CDR2 sequences are SGDLS and YYNGEE. V dropped 2 bases and J dropped 6 bases, with 15 bases sitting between them. CDR3 size: 15 residues. CDR3 DNA: TGTGCCAGCAGCGTTACGAGCCTAGGGACCAATGAGCAGTTCTTC. This encodes CASSVTSLGTNEQFF.

V usage is TRBV29-1 and J usage is TRBJ1-1; TRBD1 matches 8 bases. The CDR3 runs to 16 residues. V shed 8 bases and J 4 bases; nucleotides not matched to a gene: 18. The germline gives CDR1 SQVTM, CDR2 ANQGSEA. The CDR3 DNA reads as TGCAGCACTTCGACAGGGGCACAGGGAAAGGGCACTGAAGCTTTCTTT. Encoded protein: CSTSTGAQGKGTEAFF.

V is TRBV7-2 and J is TRBJ2-7; D is unresolved. This CDR3 has 14 amino acids. V lost 1 base and J lost 0, with 7 bases in between. Germline CDR1 SGHTA, CDR2 FQGNSA. CDR3 DNA: TGTGCCAGCAGCTTAGTTTCTTTCTCCTACGAGCAGTACTTC. Amino acid sequence: CASSLVSFSYEQYF.

The chain combines TRBV7-7 with TRBJ2-5; the D gene is possibly TRBD2 (5 bases). The CDR3 spans 15 residues. Trimming pared 5 bases from V and 2 bases from J, leaving 15 bases between. CDR1 and CDR2 from the germline V gene are SSHAT and FNYEAQ (reference sequence). The CDR3 DNA reads as TGTGCCAGCAGCACAACGCCGGGGTCACAAGAGACCCAGTACTTC. It encodes CASSTTPGSQETQYF.

The chain couples TRBV7-9 to TRBJ2-3; possibly TRBD2 for D (5 bases). Germline assignment: CDR1 SEHNR and CDR2 FQNEAQ (reference sequence). V was shortened by 2 bases and J by 1 base, with 7 bases between the two germline ends. The CDR3 sequence is 14 residues long. CDR3 nucleotides: TGTGCCAGCAGCTTATCCGGGGGCACAGATACGCAGTATTTT. Translated, it gives CASSLSGGTDTQYF. The variable domain in full, with the rest retrieved from reference TRBV7-9 and TRBJ2-3, is DTGVSQNPRHKITKRGQNVTFRCDPISEHNRLYWYRQTLGQGPEFLTYFQNEAQLEKSRLLSDRFSAERPKGSFSTLEIQRTEQGDSAMYLCASSLSGGTDTQYFGPGTRLTVL.

This clone was seen just once. This chain links TRBV5-1 with TRBJ1-2; 10 nucleotides align to TRBD1. V shed 3 bases and J 9 bases; nucleotides not matched to a gene: 8. CDR1 is SGHRS and CDR2 is YFSETQ in the germline V gene. The CDR3 covers 14 residues. This CDR3 reads CASSSSGTGESYTF. The CDR3 nucleotides are TGCGCCAGCAGCTCATCCGGGACAGGGGAGAGCTACACCTTC.

This chain links TRBV6-5 with TRBJ1-4; weak D call: TRBD1 (5 bases). Germline V gene sequence: CDR1 MNHEY, CDR2 SVGAGI. The V gene lost 6 bases and the J gene lost 7 bases, with 15 bases spanning the gap. This CDR3 spans 14 amino acids. The CDR3 bases are TGTGCCAGCAGGTCCTGGGGCGCCGGTGAAAAACTGTTTTTT. It is translated as CASRSWGAGEKLFF.

V gene TRBV6-1 combines with J gene TRBJ1-5; D is possibly TRBD1 (5 bases). This CDR3 has 15 amino acids. Trimming removed 2 bases at V and 7 bases at J, with 15 bases between. Germline CDR1 and CDR2: MNHNS and SASEGT. DNA of the CDR3: TGTGCCAGCAGTGAACAGGGTGGCGCAAGGCAGCCCCAGCATTTT. Translating it yields CASSEQGGARQPQHF.

The gene calls are TRBV6-1 and TRBJ1-2; D unresolved. Germline V gene sequence: CDR1 MNHNS, CDR2 SASEGT. The germline V and J ends were trimmed by 6 bases and 0 bases, with 11 bases remaining between them. The CDR3 sequence is 14 residues long. For the CDR3, the DNA is TGTGCCAGCAGAATGGACGGGACTAACTATGGCTACACCTTC. It translates to CASRMDGTNYGYTF.

The chain recombines TRBV28 with TRBJ2-1, with TRBD2 matching over 15 bases. The V gene's germline CDR1 is MDHEN and CDR2 SYDVKM. This CDR3 contains 16 residues. Trimming cost V 5 bases and J 6 bases; bases outside gene matches: 5. CDR3: CASSGLAGGPGNEQFF. The CDR3 DNA reads as TGTGCCAGCAGTGGACTAGCGGGAGGGCCGGGCAATGAGCAGTTCTTC.

This clone was counted a few times. V usage is TRBV28 and J usage is TRBJ1-5; TRBD1 is a possible D gene (5 bases). Germline V gives CDR1 MDHEN, CDR2 SYDVKM. This CDR3 comprises 15 residues. V lost 7 bases and J 2 bases, leaving 15 bases between the germline ends. In DNA form, the CDR3 reads TGTGCCAGCAAACCCGGTGGGGGGGGCAATCAGCCCCAGCATTTT. Translated: CASKPGGGGNQPQHF.

This clone was counted once. The V call is TRBV7-2, the J call TRBJ2-7, with D unclear. Germline V gene lookup returns CDR1 SGHTA and CDR2 FQGNSA. Trimming took 1 base from V and 4 from J, leaving 8 bases between them. This CDR3 has 13 amino acids. DNA of the CDR3: TGTGCCAGCAGCTTAGGTGTAGGATACGAGCAGTACTTC. It translates to CASSLGVGYEQYF. Looking up the rest from reference TRBV7-2 and TRBJ2-7 gives the full variable domain: GAGVSQSPSNKVTEKGKDVELRCDPISGHTALYWYRQSLGQGLEFLIYFQGNSAPDKSGLPSDRFSAERTGGSVSTLTIQRTQQEDSAVYLCASSLGVGYEQYFGPGTRLTVT.

The chain couples TRBV7-9 to TRBJ2-1, with 7 nucleotides matching TRBD2. CDR1 SEHNR and CDR2 FQNEAQ come from the germline V gene (reference sequence). J was trimmed by 0 bases and V by 10 bases; bases with no gene match: 9. There are 15 residues in the CDR3. CDR3 nucleotides: TGTGCCATCCGGAGCGGGGAGGCCTCCTACAATGAGCAGTTCTTC. This codes for CAIRSGEASYNEQFF.

The CDR3 here is CASSLVGQGYNEQFF. DNA for the CDR3: TGTGCCAGCAGTCTCGTCGGACAGGGTTACAATGAGCAGTTCTTC. The gene calls are TRBV28 and TRBJ2-1; 8 bases are a match to TRBD1. Germline V gives CDR1 MDHEN, CDR2 SYDVKM. Trimming took 5 bases from V and 4 from J; bases not matched to a gene: 7. The CDR3 runs 15 residues.